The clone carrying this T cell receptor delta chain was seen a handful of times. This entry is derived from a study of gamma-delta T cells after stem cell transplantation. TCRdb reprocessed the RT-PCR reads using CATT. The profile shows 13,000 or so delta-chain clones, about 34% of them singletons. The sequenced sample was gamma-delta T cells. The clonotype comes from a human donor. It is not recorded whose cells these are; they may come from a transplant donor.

The CDR3 DNA is TGTGCCTGTGACACCCTTGTACTGGGGGATACCTTCTCCTGGGACACCCGACAGATGTTTTTC. It yields the protein CACDTLVLGDTFSWDTRQMFF. The chain is built from TRDV2 and TRDJ3, with 12 bases lining up with TRDD3. In germline, CDR1 is GEAIGNYY, CDR2 EKD. The length of the CDR3 is 21 residues. V was clipped by 0 bases and J by 0 bases; unmatched bases: 8.